This T cell receptor beta chain was retrieved from a study of cytomegalovirus exposure and HLA in healthy donors. Here immunoSEQ multiplex PCR was the method, and the copy in TCRdb shows in-frame clones only, minus some. The sample records under 250,000 clones, around 90% being singletons. The V and J ends lost 6 bases and 0 bases, in that order; junction bases with no gene match: 4. The CDR3 covers 15 residues. Germline loops: CDR1 SNHLY, CDR2 FYNNEI. The rearrangement joins TRBV2 to TRBJ2-1; 8 bases match TRBD2. The TCR was taken from a woman between 18 and 29 years old in good health and CMV-seropositive. What was sequenced was PBMCs. CDR3 sequence: CASSIAGNSYNEQFF. CDR3 sequence (DNA): TGTGCCAGCAGCATAGCGGGAAACTCCTACAATGAGCAGTTCTTC.